This T cell receptor (beta chain) emerged from a study of T cell responses to AZD1222 COVID-19 vaccine. This clone was counted a few times. Produced via immunoSEQ multiplex PCR; TCRdb's table is partial and in-frame only. The table shows more than 85,000 clones, with about 72% occurring only once. Source: peripheral blood, taken on day 0 of AZD1222 vaccination. This receptor was identified in an adult in good health.

The chain's CDR3 is CASSPLAGGLYEQYF. DNA for the CDR3: TGTGCCTCCAGCCCCCTAGCGGGAGGCCTCTACGAGCAGTACTTC. The V call is TRBV19, the J call TRBJ2-7; 11 positions agree with TRBD2. There are 15 residues in the CDR3. Germline V CDR1 and CDR2: LNHDA, SQIVND (reference sequence). The V segment lost 11 bases and the J segment 3 bases; nucleotides outside the gene matches: 12.